The 32 T cell receptor beta chains listed next were all sequenced from one sample in a study of shared clonotypes between healthy human individuals. Libraries were prepared by immunoSEQ multiplex PCR; TCRdb keeps only in-frame clonotypes and omits some of them. The sample contains about 2 million clones, about 95% of which appear only once. Sequenced material: naive CD4+ T cells sorted from blood. Subset: CD45RA+ positively selected. The receptors derive from a man aged 18 to 29 in good health.

This clone was seen just once. The V gene is TRBV5-4, the J gene TRBJ1-2; D possibly corresponds to TRBD1 (5 bases). Per the germline V gene, CDR1 is SGHNT and CDR2 is YYREEE (reference sequence). Trimming left V 3 bases short and J 5 bases short, with 11 bases between. The CDR3 length is 13 residues. In DNA, the CDR3 is TGTGCCAGCAGCTCTGGGGGAGGGTATGGCTACACCTTC. This gives the protein CASSSGGGYGYTF.

This clone was observed a single time. V usage is TRBV5-4 and J usage is TRBJ2-7; 13 bases fit TRBD2. Trimming cost V 3 bases and J 7 bases; bases outside gene matches: 10. Germline CDR1 and CDR2: SGHNT and YYREEE (reference sequence). CDR3 length: 16 residues. CDR3 residues: CASSSPTSGGALEQYF. Written as DNA, the CDR3 is TGTGCCAGCAGCTCTCCCACTAGCGGGGGGGCCCTTGAGCAGTACTTC.

V is TRBV7-2 and J is TRBJ1-2; D unclear. V was clipped by 8 bases and J by 0 bases, with 7 bases between them. The CDR3 runs 12 residues. The germline V gene has CDR1 SGHTA and CDR2 FQGNSA. CDR3 in DNA: TGTGCCAGCGGGCTTGCTAACTATGGCTACACCTTC. Translation: CASGLANYGYTF.

Comment on this clone: This CDR3 is also generated by other DNA sequences in the sample. The chain is built from TRBV18 and TRBJ2-3; 10 bases line up with TRBD2. The junction had 0 bases not matched to a gene; V was cut back by 5 bases and J by 1 base. CDR3 length equals 14 residues. From germline, CDR1 is KGHSH and CDR2 LQKENI. The CDR3 nucleotides are TGTGCCAGCTCAGGACTAGCGGGCACAGATACGCAGTATTTT. Translating it yields CASSGLAGTDTQYF.

Comments on this clone: Other DNA sequences from this sample encode an identical CDR3 as well. The chain links TRBV5-1 to TRBJ1-3, with D tentatively TRBD1 (5 bases). Trimming took off 0 bases at V and 2 bases at J, with 6 bases between the two ends. Germline V gene sequence: CDR1 SGHRS, CDR2 YFSETQ. The CDR3 has 14 amino acids. This chain's CDR3 is CASSLAGPGNTIYF. CDR3 bases: TGCGCCAGCAGCTTGGCAGGGCCTGGAAACACCATATATTTT.

The J gene is TRBJ2-3, the V gene TRBV30, with 10 bases matching TRBD2. Per germline, CDR1 GTSNPN and CDR2 SVGIG (reference sequence). The CDR3 is 15 residues long. Trimming cost V 4 bases and J 0 bases; bases outside gene matches: 4. The CDR3 sequence is CAWTIAGGSTDTQYF. CDR3 nucleotides: TGTGCCTGGACCATAGCGGGAGGCAGCACAGATACGCAGTATTTT.

The chain joins TRBV5-6 to TRBJ2-1; 11 nucleotides agree with TRBD2. With V trimmed by 0 bases and J by 13 bases, 12 bases remained unmatched. The CDR3 extends over 16 amino acids. Germline V gene sequence: CDR1 SGHDT, CDR2 YYEEEE. CDR3: CASSLEQPGLAELQFF. CDR3 DNA: TGTGCCAGCAGCTTGGAACAGCCGGGACTAGCGGAGTTACAGTTCTTC.

In this sample, this clone turned up once. J is TRBJ2-5 and V is TRBV2, with D possibly matching TRBD2 (5 bases). The germline gives CDR1 SNHLY, CDR2 FYNNEI. The CDR3 covers 12 residues. V lost 3 bases to trimming and J lost 4 bases, with 6 bases between them. The CDR3 bases are TGTGCCAGCAGTGATGAGGGAGAGACCCAGTACTTC. Protein product: CASSDEGETQYF.

This chain uses TRBV5-1 with TRBJ1-4, with a weak D call TRBD1 (5 bases). This CDR3 is 15 amino acids long. The germline V gene has CDR1 SGHRS and CDR2 YFSETQ. V was clipped by 1 base and J by 7 bases, with 14 bases between them. The CDR3 sequence is CASSLTGVMGEKLFF. CDR3 DNA: TGCGCCAGCAGCTTGACGGGGGTGATGGGTGAAAAACTGTTTTTT.

In the case of this clone: An end of the junction does not agree with germline; a read error may underlie this. The chain couples TRBV7-7 to TRBJ2-2; unclear D gene. Germline assignment: CDR1 SSHAT and CDR2 FNYEAQ (reference sequence). The CDR3 covers 14 residues. CDR3 in DNA: TGTGCTAGCAGCTTAGCTTCAAACACCGGGGAGCTGTTTTTT. It encodes CASSLASNTGELFF.

This rearrangement joins TRBV6-5 to TRBJ2-7; TRBD1 might be the D (6 bases). The germline gives CDR1 MNHEY, CDR2 SVGAGI. V was trimmed by 5 bases and J by 0 bases, leaving 11 bases between them. CDR3 size: 14 residues. The CDR3 nucleotides read TGTGCCAGCAGTGGCAGGGGAAGCTCCTACGAGCAGTACTTC. Its translation: CASSGRGSSYEQYF.

This clone was counted a single time. With a much larger clone just one base away, this may be a read error. This chain uses TRBV2 with TRBJ2-7; tentative D call: TRBD1 (6 bases). The CDR3 loop spans 14 amino acids. V lost 6 bases, J lost 0 bases, and 12 bases lay in between. Germline values: CDR1 SNHLY, CDR2 FYNNEI. CDR3 sequence (DNA): TGTGCCAGCAGGGGCGACAGGAACTCCTACGAGCAGTACTTC. Its translation is CASRGDRNSYEQYF. Filled out from reference TRBV2 and TRBJ2-7, the complete variable domain reads EPEVTQTPSHQVTQMGQEVILRCVPISNHLYFYWYRQILGQKVEFLVSFYNNEISEKSEIFDDQFSVERPDGSNFTLKIRSTKLEDSAMYFCASRGDRNSYEQYFGPGTRLTVT.

This chain's CDR3 is CASRPRGENSPLHF. In DNA form, the CDR3 reads TGTGCCAGCAGACCCCGCGGCGAGAATTCACCCCTCCACTTT. The chain employs TRBV6-5 and TRBJ1-6; D remains unclear. From germline, CDR1 is MNHEY and CDR2 SVGAGI. Trimming left V 6 bases short and J 7 bases short, with 13 bases between. The CDR3 has 14 amino acids.

J is TRBJ1-5 and V is TRBV6-4; 12 bases fit TRBD1. The CDR3 covers 16 residues. Germline V gene data show CDR1 as MRHNA and CDR2 as SNTAGT. Trimming took 6 bases from V and 8 from J; bases not matched to a gene: 11. The chain's CDR3 is CASRAGGQGATEPQHF. DNA of the CDR3: TGTGCCAGCAGAGCGGGGGGACAGGGGGCAACGGAGCCCCAGCATTTT.

The rearrangement links TRBV6-1 to TRBJ1-3; perhaps TRBD1 as D (6 bases). V was pared by 6 bases and J by 3 bases, with 9 bases between. Germline V gives CDR1 MNHNS, CDR2 SASEGT. CDR3 size: 13 residues. The CDR3 here is CASRGTLGNTIYF. The CDR3 DNA is TGTGCCAGCAGGGGGACACTTGGAAACACCATATATTTT.

The chain joins TRBV9 to TRBJ2-2, with D possibly called TRBD1 or TRBD2 (5 bases each). V was cut by 5 bases and J by 4 bases, with 12 bases left in between. The CDR3 spans 14 residues. Germline lookup yields CDR1 SGDLS and CDR2 YYNGEE. The CDR3 DNA reads TGTGCCAGCAGTGGGACCCCCGTCACCGGGGAGCTGTTTTTT. This translates into CASSGTPVTGELFF. Complete variable domain (other parts from reference TRBV9 and TRBJ2-2): DSGVTQTPKHLITATGQRVTLRCSPRSGDLSVYWYQQSLDQGLQFLIQYYNGEERAKGNILERFSAQQFPDLHSELNLSSLELGDSALYFCASSGTPVTGELFFGEGSRLTVL.

The chain joins TRBV27 to TRBJ1-2; D call uncertain. This CDR3 is 14 amino acids long. In germline, CDR1 is MNHEY, CDR2 SMNVEV (reference sequence). V was clipped by 6 bases and J by 0 bases, with 11 bases between them. The CDR3 loop reads CASSSINANYGYTF. CDR3 sequence (DNA): TGTGCCAGCAGCTCAATTAATGCTAACTATGGCTACACCTTC.

The rearrangement links TRBV25-1 to TRBJ2-7, with D perhaps being TRBD1 or TRBD2 (5 bases each). In germline, CDR1 is MGHDK, CDR2 SYGVNS. V lost 6 bases, J lost 0 bases, and 12 bases lay in between. This CDR3 is 14 amino acids long. This CDR3 reads CASSAAGSSYEQYF. The CDR3 DNA is TGTGCCAGCAGCGCTGCAGGGAGCTCCTACGAGCAGTACTTC.

The chain links TRBV27 to TRBJ1-5, with TRBD1 as a possible D gene (6 bases). The CDR3 runs to 14 residues. CDR1 and CDR2 from the germline V gene are MNHEY and SMNVEV (reference sequence). V lost 5 bases, J lost 2 bases, and 10 bases lay in between. The CDR3: CASSQGLGNQPQHF. The CDR3 DNA follows: TGTGCCAGCAGTCAGGGGTTGGGCAATCAGCCCCAGCATTTT.

About this clone: The identical CDR3 is also encoded by other nucleotide sequences in the sample. The gene calls are TRBV11-2 and TRBJ2-7; D is ambiguous. V lost 5 bases and J 4 bases, leaving 9 bases between the germline ends. Germline V gene sequence: CDR1 SGHAT, CDR2 FQNNGV. The CDR3 spans 12 residues. Written as DNA, the CDR3 is TGTGCCAGCAGCCCACCCGGGTACGAGCAGTACTTC. It codes for CASSPPGYEQYF.

This chain joins TRBV28 and TRBJ1-2, with TRBD1 as a possible D gene (5 bases). CDR1 and CDR2 (germline): MDHEN, SYDVKM. The CDR3 consists of 13 residues. The V end lost 6 bases, the J end lost 4 bases, and 12 bases lay between the germline ends. For the CDR3, the DNA is TGTGCCAGCAGGCCGACAGCCTCCTATGGCTACACCTTC. As protein: CASRPTASYGYTF.

The chain carries TRBV15 and TRBJ1-4, with a possible D match to TRBD1 (6 bases). Germline loops: CDR1 LNHNV, CDR2 YYDKDF (reference sequence). V was clipped by 0 bases and J by 6 bases, with 8 bases between them. The CDR3 sequence is 14 residues long. CDR3 in DNA: TGTGCCACCAGCAGAGAACAGGGTCATGAAAAACTGTTTTTT. This codes for CATSREQGHEKLFF. Variable domain in full (rest from reference TRBV15 and TRBJ1-4): DAMVIQNPRYQVTQFGKPVTLSCSQTLNHNVMYWYQQKSSQAPKLLFHYYDKDFNNEADTPDNFQSRRPNTSFCFLDIRSPGLGDTAMYLCATSREQGHEKLFFGSGTQLSVL.

Note on this clone: Other nucleotide sequences in the sample specify the same CDR3. The chain employs TRBV30 and TRBJ2-5, with D uncertain. Germline CDR1 is GTSNPN and CDR2 is SVGIG (reference sequence). Between the trimmed V and J ends, which lost 0 bases and 2 bases, there was a span of 7 bases. The CDR3 length is 13 residues. DNA for the CDR3: TGTGCCTGGAGTGTACTGACACAAGAGACCCAGTACTTC. Encoded protein: CAWSVLTQETQYF.

The chain couples TRBV7-9 to TRBJ2-2, with 8 bases fitting TRBD1. The germline V gene has CDR1 SEHNR and CDR2 FQNEAQ (reference sequence). The V gene end was trimmed by 8 bases and the J gene end by 0 bases; junction bases not matched to a gene: 5. The CDR3 has 15 residues. The CDR3 sequence: CASARGPPNTGELFF. The CDR3 bases are TGTGCCAGCGCCAGGGGGCCACCGAACACCGGGGAGCTGTTTTTT.

This clone has a single count. V gene TRBV9 combines with J gene TRBJ2-7; TRBD2 aligns across 11 bases. The CDR3 totals 18 residues. Per germline, CDR1 SGDLS and CDR2 YYNGEE. Trimming took 0 bases from V and 5 from J; bases not matched to a gene: 13. The CDR3 nucleotides are TGTGCCAGCAGCGTAGGAGCTAGCGGGAGGAATAGTAGGGACGAGCAGTACTTC. Residues: CASSVGASGRNSRDEQYF. Full variable domain (missing parts from reference TRBV9 and TRBJ2-7): DSGVTQTPKHLITATGQRVTLRCSPRSGDLSVYWYQQSLDQGLQFLIQYYNGEERAKGNILERFSAQQFPDLHSELNLSSLELGDSALYFCASSVGASGRNSRDEQYFGPGTRLTVT.

This chain joins TRBV20-1 and TRBJ2-7; tentatively, D is TRBD2 (5 bases). With 5 bases removed from V and 1 base from J, the gap between germline ends came to 6 bases. Germline CDR1 and CDR2: DFQATT and SNEGSKA (reference sequence). This CDR3 comprises 11 residues. As DNA, the CDR3 is TGCAGTGCTCAGCGGTCCTACGAGCAGTACTTC. It translates to CSAQRSYEQYF.

The rearrangement uses TRBV5-4 and TRBJ2-7; D is undetermined. Germline CDR1 and CDR2: SGHNT and YYREEE (reference sequence). The V gene lost 0 bases and the J gene lost 2 bases, with 9 bases spanning the gap. The CDR3 extends over 14 amino acids. CDR3 in amino acids: CASSLAGLAYEQYF. Here the CDR3 DNA reads TGTGCCAGCAGCTTGGCGGGTTTGGCCTACGAGCAGTACTTC.

CDR3 residues: CAWTRDRVTGELFF. The CDR3 DNA reads TGTGCCTGGACCCGGGACAGGGTAACCGGGGAGCTGTTTTTT. The V gene is TRBV30, the J gene TRBJ2-2, with TRBD1 matching 9 bases. The CDR3 contains 14 residues. CDR1 and CDR2 from the germline V gene are GTSNPN and SVGIG (reference sequence). Germline trimming cut 4 bases from V and 5 bases from J; bases unmatched to any gene: 5.

The chain is built from TRBV29-1 and TRBJ1-5; D is possibly TRBD1 (6 bases). The V gene lost 7 bases and the J gene lost 1 base, with 20 bases spanning the gap. Per the germline V gene, CDR1 is SQVTM and CDR2 is ANQGSEA. CDR3 size: 16 residues. CDR3 in amino acids: CSAQVAGELSNQPQHF. The CDR3 bases are TGCAGCGCCCAAGTGGCAGGGGAGTTAAGCAATCAGCCCCAGCATTTT.

The gene calls are TRBV10-3 and TRBJ1-4; D may be TRBD1 (6 bases). The V gene lost 3 bases and the J gene lost 3 bases, with 11 bases spanning the gap. Germline V gene data show CDR1 as ENHRY and CDR2 as SYGVKD. There are 15 residues in the CDR3. The CDR3 DNA sequence: TGTGCCATCAGTGAATCAGGGGTAGCTAATGAAAAACTGTTTTTT. Its protein product is CAISESGVANEKLFF.

V usage is TRBV5-4 and J usage is TRBJ1-1, with 7 bases aligning to TRBD1. After removal of 4 bases from V and 2 bases from J, the junction contained 8 bases not matched to a gene. The length of the CDR3 is 15 residues. Germline V CDR1 and CDR2: SGHNT, YYREEE (reference sequence). The CDR3 DNA is TGTGCCAGCAGCCCTAACCGACAGGGTAACACTGAAGCTTTCTTT. Protein sequence: CASSPNRQGNTEAFF. Full variable domain (missing parts from reference TRBV5-4 and TRBJ1-1): ETGVTQSPTHLIKTRGQQVTLRCSSQSGHNTVSWYQQALGQGPQFIFQYYREEENGRGNFPPRFSGLQFPNYSSELNVNALELDDSALYLCASSPNRQGNTEAFFGQGTRLTVV.

The chain has TRBV27 and TRBJ2-2, with D uncertain. Germline V gene lookup returns CDR1 MNHEY and CDR2 SMNVEV (reference sequence). This CDR3 contains 14 residues. The ends were cut back, 3 bases at V and 2 bases at J, with 7 bases in the middle. The CDR3 region is CASSFYKNTGELFF. CDR3 DNA sequence: TGTGCCAGCAGTTTCTACAAAAACACCGGGGAGCTGTTTTTT.